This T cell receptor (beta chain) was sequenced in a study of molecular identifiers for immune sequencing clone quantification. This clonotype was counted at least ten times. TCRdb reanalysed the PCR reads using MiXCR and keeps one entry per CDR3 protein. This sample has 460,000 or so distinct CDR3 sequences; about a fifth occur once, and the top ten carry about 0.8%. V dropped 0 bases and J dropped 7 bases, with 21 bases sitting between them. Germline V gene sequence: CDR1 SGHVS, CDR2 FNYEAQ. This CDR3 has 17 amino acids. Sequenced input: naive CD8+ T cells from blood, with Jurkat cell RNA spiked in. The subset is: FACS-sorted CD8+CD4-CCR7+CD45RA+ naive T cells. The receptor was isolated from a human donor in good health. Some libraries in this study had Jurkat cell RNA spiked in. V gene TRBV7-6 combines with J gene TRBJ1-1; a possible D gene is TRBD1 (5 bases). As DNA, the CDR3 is TGTGCCAGCAGCTTAGCAACCGGGACCATCCCCCGAGGTGAAGCTTTCTTT. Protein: CASSLATGTIPRGEAFF.